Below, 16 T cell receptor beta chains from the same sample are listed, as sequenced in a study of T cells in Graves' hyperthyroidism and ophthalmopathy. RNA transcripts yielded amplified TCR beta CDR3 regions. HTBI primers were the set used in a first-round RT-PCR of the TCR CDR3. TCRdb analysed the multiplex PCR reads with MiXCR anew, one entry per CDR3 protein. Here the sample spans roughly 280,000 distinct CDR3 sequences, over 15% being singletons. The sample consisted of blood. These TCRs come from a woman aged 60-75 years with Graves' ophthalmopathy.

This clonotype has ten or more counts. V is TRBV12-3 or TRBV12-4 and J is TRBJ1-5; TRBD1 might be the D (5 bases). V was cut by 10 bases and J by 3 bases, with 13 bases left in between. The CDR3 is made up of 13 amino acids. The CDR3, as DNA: TGTGCCACCGCTCGGGACCTCAATCAGCCCCAGCATTTT. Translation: CATARDLNQPQHF.

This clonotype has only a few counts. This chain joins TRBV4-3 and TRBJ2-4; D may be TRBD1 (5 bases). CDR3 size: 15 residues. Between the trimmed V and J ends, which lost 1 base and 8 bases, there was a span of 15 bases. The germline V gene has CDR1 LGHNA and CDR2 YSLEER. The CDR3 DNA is TGCGCCAGCAGCCAAGGTCAGGGTTTTCAGGACATTCAGTACTTC. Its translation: CASSQGQGFQDIQYF.

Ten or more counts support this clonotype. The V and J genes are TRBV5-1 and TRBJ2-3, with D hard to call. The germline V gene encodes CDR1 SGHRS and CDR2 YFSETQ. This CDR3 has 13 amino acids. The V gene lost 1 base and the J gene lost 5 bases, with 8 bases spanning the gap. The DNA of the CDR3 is TGCGCCAGCAGCTTGCCGTCCTTAGATACGCAGTATTTT. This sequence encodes CASSLPSLDTQYF.

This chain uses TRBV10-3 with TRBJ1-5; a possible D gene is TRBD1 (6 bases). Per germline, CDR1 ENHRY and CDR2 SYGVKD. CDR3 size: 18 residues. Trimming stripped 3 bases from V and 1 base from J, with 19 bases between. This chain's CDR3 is CAISDGGTGRVSNQPQHF. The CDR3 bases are TGTGCCATCAGTGACGGGGGCACAGGGAGGGTGAGCAATCAGCCCCAGCATTTT.

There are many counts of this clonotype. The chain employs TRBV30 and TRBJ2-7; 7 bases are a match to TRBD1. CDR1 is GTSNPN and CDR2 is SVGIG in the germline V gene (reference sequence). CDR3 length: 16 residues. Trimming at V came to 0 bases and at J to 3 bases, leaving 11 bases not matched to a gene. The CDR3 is CAWSVRGGARNYEQYF. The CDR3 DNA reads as TGTGCCTGGAGTGTACGAGGGGGCGCTCGGAACTACGAGCAGTACTTC. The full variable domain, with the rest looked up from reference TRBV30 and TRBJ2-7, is SQTIHQWPATLVQPVGSPLSLECTVEGTSNPNLYWYRQAAGRGLQLLFYSVGIGQISSEVPQNLSASRPQDRQFILSSKKLLLSDSGFYLCAWSVRGGARNYEQYFGPGTRLTVT.

The CDR3 nucleotides read TGTGCCAGCAGCCAAGCCGGGACAGGGAACACAGATACGCAGTATTTT. It yields the protein CASSQAGTGNTDTQYF. The rearrangement joins TRBV3-1 to TRBJ2-3; 9 nucleotides match TRBD1. Germline V gives CDR1 LGHDT, CDR2 YNNKEL (reference sequence). The CDR3 runs 16 residues. V was clipped by 1 base and J by 2 bases; unmatched bases: 4.

The CDR3 region is CSVNRGGDGYTF. In DNA, the CDR3 is TGCAGCGTTAACAGGGGGGGCGATGGCTACACCTTC. The chain has TRBV29-1 and TRBJ1-2; TRBD1 matches 8 bases. Germline V gives CDR1 SQVTM, CDR2 ANQGSEA. The CDR3 loop spans 12 amino acids. V was clipped by 5 bases and J by 6 bases; unmatched bases: 5.

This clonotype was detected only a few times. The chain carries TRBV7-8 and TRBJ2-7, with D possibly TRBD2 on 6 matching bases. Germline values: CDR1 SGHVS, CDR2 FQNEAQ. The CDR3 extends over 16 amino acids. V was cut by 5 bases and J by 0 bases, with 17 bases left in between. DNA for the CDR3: TGTGCCAGCAGCCCAGCTCCCGCGGGGAGCTCCTACGAGCAGTACTTC. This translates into CASSPAPAGSSYEQYF.

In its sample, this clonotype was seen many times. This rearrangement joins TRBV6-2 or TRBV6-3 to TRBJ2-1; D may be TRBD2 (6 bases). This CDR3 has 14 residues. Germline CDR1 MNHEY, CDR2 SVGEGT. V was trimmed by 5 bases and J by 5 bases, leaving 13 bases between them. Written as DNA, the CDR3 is TGTGCCAGCAGTGACGGAGCGGGTGACAATGAGCAGTTCTTC. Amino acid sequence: CASSDGAGDNEQFF.

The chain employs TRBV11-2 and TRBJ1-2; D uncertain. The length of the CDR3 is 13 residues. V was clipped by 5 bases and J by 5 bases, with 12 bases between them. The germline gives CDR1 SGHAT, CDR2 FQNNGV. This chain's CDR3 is CASSPDQTYGYTF. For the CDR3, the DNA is TGTGCCAGCAGCCCCGACCAGACTTATGGCTACACCTTC.

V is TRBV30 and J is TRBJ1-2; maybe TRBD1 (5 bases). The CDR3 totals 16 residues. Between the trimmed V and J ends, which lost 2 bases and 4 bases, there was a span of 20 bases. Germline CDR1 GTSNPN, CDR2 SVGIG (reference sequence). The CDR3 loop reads CAWSPPALRVGYGYTF. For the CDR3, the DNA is TGTGCCTGGAGTCCGCCCGCCCTCAGGGTGGGCTATGGCTACACCTTC.

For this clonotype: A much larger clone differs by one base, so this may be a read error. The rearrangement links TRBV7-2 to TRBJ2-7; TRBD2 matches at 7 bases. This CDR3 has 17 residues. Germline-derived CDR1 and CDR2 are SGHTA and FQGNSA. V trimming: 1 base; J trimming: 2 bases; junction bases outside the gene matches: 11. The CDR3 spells CASSLVTFSGAPYEQYF. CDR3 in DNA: TGTGCCAGCAGCTTAGTGACCTTCAGCGGGGCTCCCTACGAGCAGTACTTC.

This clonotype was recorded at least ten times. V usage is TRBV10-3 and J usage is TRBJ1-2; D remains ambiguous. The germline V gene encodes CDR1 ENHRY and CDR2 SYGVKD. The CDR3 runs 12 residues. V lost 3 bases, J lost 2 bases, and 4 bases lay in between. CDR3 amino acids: CAISDSNYGYTF. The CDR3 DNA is TGTGCCATCAGTGACAGCAACTATGGCTACACCTTC.

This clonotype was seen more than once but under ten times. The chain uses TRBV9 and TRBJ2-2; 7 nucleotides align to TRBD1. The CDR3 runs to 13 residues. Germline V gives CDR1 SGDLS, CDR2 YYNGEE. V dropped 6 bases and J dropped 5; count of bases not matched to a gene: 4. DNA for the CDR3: TGTGCCAGCACAGGGGGTGGTACCGGGGAGCTGTTTTTT. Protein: CASTGGGTGELFF.

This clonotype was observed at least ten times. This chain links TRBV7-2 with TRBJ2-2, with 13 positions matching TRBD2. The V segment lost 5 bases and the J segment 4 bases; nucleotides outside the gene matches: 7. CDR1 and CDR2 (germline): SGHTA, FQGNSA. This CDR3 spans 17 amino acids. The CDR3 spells CASSRPGLAGITGELFF. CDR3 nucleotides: TGTGCCAGCAGCCGTCCGGGACTAGCGGGGATCACCGGGGAGCTGTTTTTT.

This CDR3 reads CASGLVGGLPYEQYF. CDR3 in DNA: TGTGCTAGTGGTTTGGTAGGAGGGCTCCCCTACGAGCAGTACTTC. This rearrangement joins TRBV12-5 to TRBJ2-7; D perhaps matches TRBD2 (6 bases). Germline V gene data show CDR1 as LGHNT and CDR2 as FRNRAP. The V end lost 0 bases, the J end lost 2 bases, and 11 bases lay between the germline ends. The CDR3 totals 15 residues.